Below, 26 T cell receptor beta chains from the same sample are listed, as sequenced in a study of CD8+CD57+ T cells in acquired aplastic anemia. For sequencing, patients were chosen who had shown expansion of CD8+CD57+ cells by flow cytometry. Genomic DNA provided the template from which TCR beta VDJ and CDR3 profiles were obtained. TCRdb re-called the reads through MiXCR, storing one row per CDR3 protein. The table lists about 58,000 distinct CDR3 sequences, around 50% of them singletons, with 16% in the top ten. Sequenced sample: sorted CD4+, CD8+, or CD8+CD57+ T cells (not recorded which) from PBMCs. The receptors shown here come from a human donor with aplastic anemia.

The CDR3 here is CASSYSGGDTQYF. Written as DNA, the CDR3 is TGTGCCAGCAGTTACTCTGGAGGAGATACGCAGTATTTT. V and J are TRBV6-5 and TRBJ2-3, with D perhaps matching TRBD2 (5 bases). The CDR3 sequence is 13 residues long. The ends were cut back, 0 bases at V and 5 bases at J, with 6 bases in the middle. Germline loops: CDR1 MNHEY, CDR2 SVGAGI.

This clonotype was detected a few times. An end of the junction does not agree with germline; a read error may underlie this. The chain carries TRBV6-2 or TRBV6-3 and TRBJ1-1, with D maybe TRBD1 (5 bases). Germline CDR1 and CDR2: MNHEY and SVGEGT. This CDR3 is built from 14 residues. This CDR3 reads CASNIIKGNTEASF. CDR3 nucleotides: TGTGCCAGCAATATAATCAAGGGGAACACTGAAGCTTCCTTT.

The table lists this clonotype with a count of one. This chain joins TRBV12-5 and TRBJ1-1, with D tentatively TRBD1 (5 bases). The V end lost 7 bases, the J end lost 1 base, and 13 bases lay between the germline ends. CDR1 is LGHNT, CDR2 FRNRAP, per germline. The CDR3 covers 14 residues. The CDR3 region is CASVPQEGNTEAFF. In DNA form, the CDR3 reads TGTGCTAGTGTTCCACAGGAGGGGAACACTGAAGCTTTCTTT.

This chain connects TRBV19 to TRBJ2-5, with D maybe TRBD2 (5 bases). CDR1 and CDR2 (germline): LNHDA, SQIVND (reference sequence). This CDR3 spans 13 amino acids. Trimming pared 7 bases from V and 2 bases from J, leaving 11 bases between. The CDR3 DNA follows: TGTGCCAGTAACGGGAAGAGGCAAGAGACCCAGTACTTC. This encodes CASNGKRQETQYF.

The rearrangement links TRBV20-1 to TRBJ1-2; unclear D gene. In germline, CDR1 is DFQATT, CDR2 SNEGSKA (reference sequence). Deletions cut 1 base from V and 2 bases from J, with 8 bases between. The CDR3 contains 13 residues. The CDR3 loop reads CSARVTANYGYTF. CDR3 sequence (DNA): TGCAGTGCTAGAGTTACAGCAAACTATGGCTACACCTTC.

V is TRBV11-2 and J is TRBJ2-7; the D is unclear. This CDR3 comprises 17 residues. V lost 5 bases, J lost 1 base, and 21 bases lay in between. The germline gives CDR1 SGHAT, CDR2 FQNNGV. The CDR3 DNA is TGTGCCAGCAGCCTTCGAGCGACCACCACAAAATCCTACGAGCAGTACTTC. Amino acids: CASSLRATTTKSYEQYF.

Concerning this clonotype: One end of the junction fails to match germline, which may point to a read error. J is TRBJ2-2 and V is TRBV15, with a weak D call TRBD2 (5 bases). Germline V gene lookup returns CDR1 LNHNV and CDR2 YYDKDF (reference sequence). The CDR3 extends over 15 amino acids. The CDR3 DNA reads as TGTGCCCCCAGCAGCCCTGAGGGCGGTTCCGGGGAGCTGGTTTTT. Encoded protein: CAPSSPEGGSGELVF.

This clonotype has a count of ten or more. The rearrangement uses TRBV10-3 and TRBJ2-1, with 9 positions matching TRBD2. V shed 0 bases, J shed 9 bases, and the junction held 3 bases outside the gene matches. Per germline, CDR1 ENHRY and CDR2 SYGVKD. The CDR3 is made up of 14 amino acids. The CDR3: CAISESNSGSEQFF. CDR3 nucleotide sequence: TGTGCCATCAGTGAGTCGAATAGCGGGAGTGAGCAGTTCTTC.

As regards this clonotype: Sequence at one end of the junction differs from germline and may be a read error. The chain is built from TRBV6-2 or TRBV6-3 and TRBJ2-1; 8 nucleotides align to TRBD1. Germline values: CDR1 MNHEY, CDR2 SVGEGT. CDR3 length equals 18 residues. CDR3 sequence: CASSYSPGQESSYKEQFF. DNA of the CDR3: TGTGCCAGCAGTTACTCACCGGGACAGGAGAGCTCCTACAAGGAGCAGTTCTTC.

This clonotype was picked up many times. This chain joins TRBV12-3 or TRBV12-4 and TRBJ1-1, with a weak D call TRBD1 (6 bases). This CDR3 region has 15 residues. V lost 2 bases and J 4 bases, leaving 14 bases between the germline ends. Here the CDR3 reads CASSLPGLRGTEAFF. The DNA for the CDR3 is TGTGCCAGCAGTTTACCGGGCCTCAGGGGCACTGAAGCTTTCTTT.

This clonotype was counted ten times or more. The chain recombines TRBV15 with TRBJ2-1; D might be TRBD1 or TRBD2, each matching 5 bases. Per germline, CDR1 LNHNV and CDR2 YYDKDF (reference sequence). Trimming left V 10 bases short and J 7 bases short, with 23 bases between. The CDR3 length is 15 residues. CDR3 loop: CASNQGPPGINEQFF. In DNA form, the CDR3 reads TGTGCCAGTAACCAGGGACCCCCGGGAATTAATGAGCAGTTCTTC.

This clonotype has a count of ten or more. The V and J genes are TRBV19 and TRBJ1-4; weak D call: TRBD1 (5 bases). Germline CDR1 and CDR2: LNHDA and SQIVND (reference sequence). The CDR3 contains 13 residues. V lost 10 bases to trimming and J lost 7 bases, with 16 bases between them. CDR3 nucleotides: TGTGCCACTACTCCTCCGGGGGGTGAAAAACTGTTTTTT. Translation: CATTPPGGEKLFF.

The chain joins TRBV29-1 to TRBJ2-7, with D perhaps being TRBD1 or TRBD2 (5 bases each). The CDR3 is 13 residues long. Germline V gives CDR1 SQVTM, CDR2 ANQGSEA. V dropped 4 bases and J dropped 7 bases, with 17 bases sitting between them. Written as DNA, the CDR3 is TGCAGCGTTGTATCCGGGGCACGTCCGGAGCAGTACTTC. Its translation is CSVVSGARPEQYF.

The V gene is TRBV19, the J gene TRBJ2-7; weak D call: TRBD1 (5 bases). The CDR3 has 13 amino acids. V shed 3 bases and J shed 3 bases, with 9 bases lying between them. Germline assignment: CDR1 LNHDA and CDR2 SQIVND (reference sequence). This chain's CDR3 is CASSIGHLYEQYF. The DNA of the CDR3 is TGTGCCAGTAGTATTGGACACCTCTACGAGCAGTACTTC.

On this clonotype: The CDR3 does not end in the conserved phenylalanine or tryptophan, so this is likely a read error. The CDR3 DNA reads TGCAGTGCTAGACTAGCGGGGGGGCTCCAAGAGACCCAGTACCTC. Protein sequence: CSARLAGGLQETQYL. The V and J genes are TRBV20-1 and TRBJ2-5, with 12 bases fitting TRBD2. The CDR3 runs 15 residues. V gave up 2 bases and J gave up 1 base; unmatched junction bases: 2. Germline values: CDR1 DFQATT, CDR2 SNEGSKA (reference sequence).

Many counts were recorded for this clonotype. The V and J genes are TRBV5-1 and TRBJ2-1; no reliable D call. This CDR3 has 15 residues. CDR1 SGHRS and CDR2 YFSETQ come from the germline V gene. V lost 6 bases, J lost 0 bases, and 13 bases lay in between. CDR3 region: CASTPKTSSYNEQFF. CDR3 coding DNA: TGCGCCAGCACCCCAAAGACGAGCTCCTACAATGAGCAGTTCTTC.

V gene TRBV5-4 combines with J gene TRBJ2-1, with D unresolved. The CDR3 spans 14 residues. From germline, CDR1 is SGHNT and CDR2 YYREEE (reference sequence). Trimming pared 0 bases from V and 5 bases from J, leaving 9 bases between. CDR3 residues: CASSLEGSHNEQFF. CDR3 DNA sequence: TGTGCCAGCAGCTTGGAGGGCAGTCACAATGAGCAGTTCTTC.

A note on this clonotype: The junction departs from germline at one end; a sequencing error may be responsible. The V gene is TRBV29-1, the J gene TRBJ2-3; D is perhaps TRBD2 (6 bases). The germline V gene has CDR1 SQVTM and CDR2 ANQGSEA. The CDR3 spans 11 residues. The chain's CDR3 is CSVLREDTQCF. Written as DNA, the CDR3 is TGCAGCGTTCTCAGGGAGGATACGCAGTGTTTT.

This chain connects TRBV7-8 to TRBJ2-5; the match to TRBD1 covers 9 bases. The CDR3 contains 14 residues. Looked up from germline, CDR1 is SGHVS and CDR2 is FQNEAQ. Trimming took 5 bases from V and 4 from J; bases not matched to a gene: 5. The CDR3: CASSVQGAGETQYF. CDR3 DNA sequence: TGTGCCAGCAGCGTACAGGGGGCGGGAGAGACCCAGTACTTC.

The rearrangement uses TRBV15 and TRBJ2-3; the D is unclear. Germline CDR1 LNHNV, CDR2 YYDKDF (reference sequence). Trimming took off 0 bases at V and 2 bases at J, with 9 bases between the two ends. This CDR3 is 15 amino acids long. The CDR3 protein is CATSRERGNTDTQYF. The CDR3, as DNA: TGTGCCACCAGCAGAGAACGAGGAAACACAGATACGCAGTATTTT.

J is TRBJ2-7 and V is TRBV6-8, with D hard to call. The CDR3 spans 13 residues. Germline lookup yields CDR1 MNHGY and CDR2 SAAAGT. CDR3 protein: CASSLRCSQEQHV. In nucleotides, the CDR3 is TGTGCCAGCAGTCTGCGCTGTTCCCAAGAGCAGCACGTC.

The chain has TRBV24-1 and TRBJ2-7; D is possibly TRBD1 (6 bases). Per the germline V gene, CDR1 is KGHDR and CDR2 is SFDVKD. The CDR3 has 14 residues. V was pared by 6 bases and J by 2 bases, with 13 bases between. The CDR3 DNA is TGTGCCACCAGTTCAAGCGACAGGACCTACGAGCAGTACTTC. As protein: CATSSSDRTYEQYF.

This clonotype was observed a single time. The genes are TRBV9 and TRBJ2-3; 7 nucleotides line up with TRBD2. The V gene's germline CDR1 is SGDLS and CDR2 YYNGEE. The CDR3 consists of 15 residues. The V and J ends lost 0 bases and 3 bases, in that order; junction bases with no gene match: 4. The CDR3 here is CASSVEVGGTDTQYF. In DNA, the CDR3 is TGTGCCAGCAGCGTAGAGGTCGGGGGGACAGATACGCAGTATTTT.

Ten or more counts support this clonotype. CDR3 bases: TGTGCCAGCAGCTTGCCTAGCGGGGGTCCATTGGGAGAGACCCAGTACTTC. Its protein product is CASSLPSGGPLGETQYF. V and J are TRBV5-6 and TRBJ2-5, with TRBD2 matching over 10 bases. The length of the CDR3 is 17 residues. Germline loops: CDR1 SGHDT, CDR2 YYEEEE. The trim removed 1 base at V and 4 bases at J, leaving 10 bases unmatched.

This clonotype came up many times. The V call is TRBV5-6, the J call TRBJ2-3; 8 bases agree with TRBD2. Germline V gene sequence: CDR1 SGHDT, CDR2 YYEEEE. The CDR3 has 15 amino acids. After removal of 4 bases from V and 3 bases from J, the junction contained 7 bases not matched to a gene. CDR3 protein: CASSVGLAGTDTQYF. The DNA for the CDR3 is TGTGCCAGCAGCGTAGGACTAGCAGGGACAGATACGCAGTATTTT.

V usage is TRBV2 and J usage is TRBJ2-5; D is unresolved. Per the germline V gene, CDR1 is SNHLY and CDR2 is FYNNEI. The CDR3 is 14 amino acids. The V and J ends lost 0 bases and 2 bases respectively, with 7 bases between them. The CDR3 reads CASSEAWQQETQYF. Written as DNA, the CDR3 is TGTGCCAGCAGTGAAGCCTGGCAGCAAGAGACCCAGTACTTC.